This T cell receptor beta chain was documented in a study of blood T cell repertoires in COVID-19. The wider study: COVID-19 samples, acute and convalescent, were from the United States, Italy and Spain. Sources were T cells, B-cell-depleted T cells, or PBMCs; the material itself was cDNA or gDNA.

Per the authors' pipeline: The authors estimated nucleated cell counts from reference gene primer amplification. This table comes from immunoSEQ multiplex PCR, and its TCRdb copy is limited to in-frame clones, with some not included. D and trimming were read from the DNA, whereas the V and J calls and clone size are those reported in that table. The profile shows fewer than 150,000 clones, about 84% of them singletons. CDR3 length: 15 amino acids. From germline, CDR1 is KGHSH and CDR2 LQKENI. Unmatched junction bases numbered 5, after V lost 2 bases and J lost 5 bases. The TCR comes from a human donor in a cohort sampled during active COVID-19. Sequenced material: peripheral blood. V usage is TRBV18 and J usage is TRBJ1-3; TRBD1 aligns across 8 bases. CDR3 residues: CASSPSGQGRNTIYF. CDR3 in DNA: TGTGCCAGCTCACCATCCGGACAGGGTAGAAACACCATATATTTT.